These T cell receptor beta chains were read from a single sample in a study of blood T cell repertoires in COVID-19. Sequencing used immunoSEQ multiplex PCR; TCRdb keeps in-frame clones, though not all of them. The data contain about 330,000 clones, around 83% of them singletons. Sequenced material: peripheral blood. These receptors all stem from a woman in her 50s with acute or convalescent COVID-19. The CDR3 runs from the conserved cysteine through the conserved F or W. A D gene is named only where the DNA matches it firmly. Size is omitted from some rows. Given values are once, few, many or a class for expanded clones.

CDR3 length | clone size | D gene | J gene | V gene | CDR3 protein | CDR3 DNA
14 | - | - | TRBJ2-2 | TRBV10-3 | CAISDRLNTGELFF | TGTGCCATCAGTGACAGGTTAAACACCGGGGAGCTGTTTTTT
13 | - | TRBD1 | TRBJ1-1 | TRBV30 | CAWSPGQGFEAFF | TGTGCCTGGAGCCCGGGACAGGGGTTTGAAGCTTTCTTT
15 | - | TRBD2 | TRBJ2-7 | TRBV29-1 | CSVDSTSGGTYEQYF | TGCAGCGTTGATTCGACTAGCGGAGGTACCTACGAGCAGTACTTC
13 | - | - | TRBJ2-7 | TRBV7-2 | CASSSTRSYEQYF | TGTGCCAGCAGCTCGACACGGTCCTACGAGCAGTACTTC
13 | - | TRBD1 | TRBJ1-5 | TRBV10-1 | CASQKGQNQPQHF | TGCGCCAGCCAGAAGGGACAGAATCAGCCCCAGCATTTT
13 | - | TRBD1 | TRBJ1-2 | TRBV2 | CASSEGQGDGYTF | TGTGCCAGCAGTGAAGGACAGGGGGATGGCTACACCTTC
15 | once | TRBD1 | TRBJ2-2 | TRBV2 | CASSRQGANTGELFF | TGTGCCAGCAGTAGACAGGGGGCAAACACCGGGGAGCTGTTTTTT
12 | - | - | TRBJ1-2 | TRBV6-5 | CASRAGRYGYTF | TGTGCCAGCCGGGCGGGTCGCTATGGCTACACCTTC
15 | - | - | TRBJ1-1 | TRBV27 | CARFVATPMNTEAFF | TGTGCCAGGTTTGTCGCGACACCCATGAACACTGAAGCTTTCTTT
14 | - | TRBD1 | TRBJ1-5 | TRBV2 | CASGQASGNQPQHF | TGTGCCAGCGGACAGGCGTCTGGTAATCAGCCCCAGCATTTT
15 | - | TRBD1 | TRBJ2-2 | TRBV7-9 | CASSTGTGVPGELFF | TGTGCCAGCAGCACCGGGACAGGGGTCCCCGGGGAGCTGTTTTTT
17 | - | TRBD1 | TRBJ2-5 | TRBV2 | CASSESGDRGRGETQYF | TGTGCCAGCAGTGAATCAGGGGACAGGGGGCGAGGGGAGACCCAGTACTTC
15 | - | TRBD1 | TRBJ2-3 | TRBV9 | CASSVDDRGPDTQYF | TGTGCCAGCAGCGTAGACGATAGGGGGCCGGATACGCAGTATTTT
16 | - | TRBD2 | TRBJ2-1 | TRBV5-1 | CASSPKTSGRGNEQFF | TGCGCCAGCAGCCCGAAGACTAGCGGGAGAGGAAATGAGCAGTTCTTC
13 | - | - | TRBJ1-2 | TRBV5-5 | CASSLEATDGYTF | TGTGCCAGCAGCTTGGAGGCGACAGATGGCTACACCTTC
13 | - | TRBD1 | TRBJ2-5 | TRBV7-2 | CASSRQGQETQYF | TGTGCCAGCAGCCGACAGGGTCAAGAGACCCAGTACTTC
15 | - | - | TRBJ1-2 | TRBV3-1/TRBV3-2 | CASSRNIQVPSGYTF | TGTGCCAGCAGCCGGAATATTCAGGTCCCCTCTGGCTACACCTTC
14 | - | - | TRBJ1-1 | TRBV5-1 | CASSLDPGGTEAFF | TGCGCCAGCAGCTTGGATCCGGGAGGGACTGAAGCTTTCTTT
14 | - | - | TRBJ2-4 | TRBV6-1 | CASSDPVLGNIQYF | TGTGCCAGCAGTGATCCCGTACTAGGAAACATTCAGTACTTC
15 | - | - | TRBJ1-6 | TRBV6-6 | CASWGGSPYNSPLHF | TGTGCCAGCTGGGGCGGCAGTCCCTATAATTCACCCCTCCACTTT
16 | - | TRBD1 | TRBJ1-5 | TRBV6-6 | CASSRPGQYSNQPQHF | TGTGCCAGCAGCAGACCGGGACAGTATAGCAATCAGCCCCAGCATTTT
14 | - | - | TRBJ2-2 | TRBV19 | CASSTTPPTGELFF | TGTGCCAGTTCCACGACTCCGCCCACCGGGGAGCTGTTTTTT
13 | - | - | TRBJ1-5 | TRBV27 | CASSYRVNQPQHF | TGTGCCAGCAGTTACAGGGTCAATCAGCCCCAGCATTTT
15 | - | TRBD1 | TRBJ1-5 | TRBV9 | CASSVGTGINQPQHF | TGTGCCAGCAGCGTGGGGACAGGGATTAATCAGCCCCAGCATTTT
13 | many | - | TRBJ1-6 | TRBV10-2 | CASSETTGSPLHF | TGCGCCAGCAGTGAAACGACGGGGTCCCCCCTCCACTTT
15 | - | TRBD2 | TRBJ2-3 | TRBV19 | CASGTSGLGGDTQYF | TGTGCCAGTGGGACTAGCGGACTCGGGGGGGATACGCAGTATTTT
14 | - | TRBD2 | TRBJ2-7 | TRBV7-2 | CASSPWTSAYEQYF | TGTGCCAGCAGCCCTTGGACTAGCGCCTACGAGCAGTACTTC
14 | - | TRBD1 | TRBJ2-2 | TRBV10-1 | CASSAGQDTGELFF | TGCGCCAGCAGTGCGGGACAGGACACCGGGGAGCTGTTTTTT
16 | - | TRBD1 | TRBJ1-5 | TRBV19 | CASSPGTGGGHQPQHF | TGTGCCAGTAGTCCAGGGACAGGGGGCGGTCATCAGCCCCAGCATTTT
15 | - | TRBD1 | TRBJ1-4 | TRBV29-1 | CSVEARTGGLEKLFF | TGCAGCGTTGAAGCAAGGACAGGGGGCTTGGAAAAACTGTTTTTT
12 | - | - | TRBJ2-7 | TRBV30 | CALAEGNGEQYF | TGTGCCTTGGCGGAGGGAAATGGCGAGCAGTACTTC
14 | - | - | TRBJ1-2 | TRBV5-1 | CASSFGVTNYGYTF | TGCGCCAGCAGCTTCGGTGTTACTAACTATGGCTACACCTTC